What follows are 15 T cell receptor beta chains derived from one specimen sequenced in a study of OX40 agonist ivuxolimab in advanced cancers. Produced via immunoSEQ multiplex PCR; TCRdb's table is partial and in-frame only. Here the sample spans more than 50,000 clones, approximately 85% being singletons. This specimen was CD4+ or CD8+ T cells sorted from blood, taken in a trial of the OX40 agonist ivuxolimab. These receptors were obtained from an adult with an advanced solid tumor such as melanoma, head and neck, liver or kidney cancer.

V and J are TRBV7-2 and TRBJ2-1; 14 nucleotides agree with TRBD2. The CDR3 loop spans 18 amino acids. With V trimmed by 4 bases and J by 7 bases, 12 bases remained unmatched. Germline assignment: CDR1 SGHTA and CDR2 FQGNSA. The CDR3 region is CASSSKQPTSGGANEQFF. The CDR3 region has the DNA TGTGCCAGCAGCTCCAAACAACCGACTAGCGGGGGGGCTAATGAGCAGTTCTTC.

CDR3 nucleotide sequence: TGTGCCAACTCTAGCGGGGGGACCCCAGAGACCCAGTACTTC. It is translated as CANSSGGTPETQYF. The chain links TRBV9 to TRBJ2-5, with 11 bases fitting TRBD2. The germline V gene encodes CDR1 SGDLS and CDR2 YYNGEE. Trimming took 9 bases from V and 4 from J; bases not matched to a gene: 8. This CDR3 comprises 14 residues.

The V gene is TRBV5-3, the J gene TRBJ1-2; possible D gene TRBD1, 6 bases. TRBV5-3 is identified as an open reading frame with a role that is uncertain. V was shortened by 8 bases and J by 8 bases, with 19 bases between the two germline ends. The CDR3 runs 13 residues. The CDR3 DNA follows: TGTGCCAGCACCATAGAACAGGGCGACGGCTACACCTTC. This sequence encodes CASTIEQGDGYTF.

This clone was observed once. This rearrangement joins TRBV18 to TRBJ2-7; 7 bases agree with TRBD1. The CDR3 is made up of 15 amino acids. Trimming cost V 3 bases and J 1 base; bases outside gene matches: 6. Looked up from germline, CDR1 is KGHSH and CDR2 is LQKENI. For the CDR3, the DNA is TGTGCCAGCTCACCCGGGACAGAAAATTCCTACGAGCAGTACTTC. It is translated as CASSPGTENSYEQYF.

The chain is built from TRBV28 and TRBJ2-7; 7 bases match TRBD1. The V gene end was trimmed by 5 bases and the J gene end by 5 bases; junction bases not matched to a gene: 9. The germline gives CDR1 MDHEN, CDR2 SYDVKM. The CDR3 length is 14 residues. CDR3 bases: TGTGCCAGCAGTACCCTGGCCAGGGGGAACGAGCAGTACTTC. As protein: CASSTLARGNEQYF. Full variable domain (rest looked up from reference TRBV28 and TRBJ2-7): DVKVTQSSRYLVKRTGEKVFLECVQDMDHENMFWYRQDPGLGLRLIYFSYDVKMKEKGDIPEGYSVSREKKERFSLILESASTNQTSMYLCASSTLARGNEQYFGPGTRLTVT.

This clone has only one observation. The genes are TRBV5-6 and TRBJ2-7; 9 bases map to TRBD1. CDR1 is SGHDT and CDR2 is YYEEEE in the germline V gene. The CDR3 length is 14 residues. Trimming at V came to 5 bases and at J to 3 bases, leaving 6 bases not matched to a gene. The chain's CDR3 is CASRTGQGGYEQYF. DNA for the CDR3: TGTGCCAGCAGAACGGGACAGGGAGGCTACGAGCAGTACTTC.

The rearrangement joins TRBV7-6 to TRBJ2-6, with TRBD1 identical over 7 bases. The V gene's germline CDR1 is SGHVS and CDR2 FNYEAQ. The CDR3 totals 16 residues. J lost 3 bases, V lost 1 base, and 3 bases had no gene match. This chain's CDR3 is CASSLEQGYGANVLTF. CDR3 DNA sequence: TGTGCCAGCAGCTTAGAACAGGGGTATGGGGCCAACGTCCTGACTTTC.

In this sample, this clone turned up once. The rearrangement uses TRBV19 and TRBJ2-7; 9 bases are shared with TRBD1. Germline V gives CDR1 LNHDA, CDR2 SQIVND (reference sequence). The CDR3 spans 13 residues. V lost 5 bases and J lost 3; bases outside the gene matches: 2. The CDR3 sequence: CASSRDRVYEQYF. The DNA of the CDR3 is TGTGCCAGTAGTCGGGACAGGGTCTACGAGCAGTACTTC.

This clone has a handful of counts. The DNA of the CDR3 is TGTGCCAGCAGTTATCCGGGACAGGAGCCCTACGAGCAGTACTTC. It specifies CASSYPGQEPYEQYF. This chain links TRBV7-2 with TRBJ2-7; 8 positions agree with TRBD1. The CDR3 has 15 residues. Trimming took 6 bases from V and 2 from J; bases not matched to a gene: 9. Germline CDR1 is SGHTA and CDR2 is FQGNSA. Full variable domain (outside the CDR3, taken from reference TRBV7-2 and TRBJ2-7): GAGVSQSPSNKVTEKGKDVELRCDPISGHTALYWYRQSLGQGLEFLIYFQGNSAPDKSGLPSDRFSAERTGGSVSTLTIQRTQQEDSAVYLCASSYPGQEPYEQYFGPGTRLTVT.

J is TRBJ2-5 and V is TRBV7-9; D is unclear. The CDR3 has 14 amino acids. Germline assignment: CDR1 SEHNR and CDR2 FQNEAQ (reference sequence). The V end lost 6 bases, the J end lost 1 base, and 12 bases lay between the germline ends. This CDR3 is CASRNQMGQETQYF. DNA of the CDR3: TGTGCCAGCAGGAACCAGATGGGCCAAGAGACCCAGTACTTC.

The CDR3: CASSLEGQGGNQPQHF. Here the CDR3 DNA reads TGTGCCAGCAGCTTGGAAGGACAGGGAGGCAATCAGCCCCAGCATTTT. This chain links TRBV7-6 with TRBJ1-5; 8 nucleotides line up with TRBD1. The V segment lost 3 bases and the J segment 2 bases; nucleotides outside the gene matches: 6. The CDR3 has 16 amino acids. In germline, CDR1 is SGHVS, CDR2 FNYEAQ.

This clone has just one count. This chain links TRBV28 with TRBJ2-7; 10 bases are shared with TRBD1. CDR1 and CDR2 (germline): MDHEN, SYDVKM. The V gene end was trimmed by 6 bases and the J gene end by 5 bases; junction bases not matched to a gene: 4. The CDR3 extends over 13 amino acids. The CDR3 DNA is TGTGCCAGCAGGGGGACAGGGGCTGACGAGCAGTACTTC. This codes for CASRGTGADEQYF.

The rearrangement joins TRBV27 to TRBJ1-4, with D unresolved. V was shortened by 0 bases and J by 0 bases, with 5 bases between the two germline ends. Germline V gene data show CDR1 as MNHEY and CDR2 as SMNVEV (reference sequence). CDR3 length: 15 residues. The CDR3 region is CASSLSFATNEKLFF. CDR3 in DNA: TGTGCCAGCAGTTTATCGTTTGCAACTAATGAAAAACTGTTTTTT.

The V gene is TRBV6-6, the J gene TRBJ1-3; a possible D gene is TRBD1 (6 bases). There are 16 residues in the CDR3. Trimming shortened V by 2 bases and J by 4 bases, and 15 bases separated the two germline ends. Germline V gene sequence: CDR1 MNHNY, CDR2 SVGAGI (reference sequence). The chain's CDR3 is CASSYPSRGAGNTIYF. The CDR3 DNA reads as TGTGCCAGCAGTTACCCCAGCCGGGGGGCCGGAAACACCATATATTTT.

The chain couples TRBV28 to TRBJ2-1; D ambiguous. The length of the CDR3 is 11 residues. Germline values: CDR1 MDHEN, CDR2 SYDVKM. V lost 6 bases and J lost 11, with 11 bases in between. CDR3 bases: TGTGCCAGCAGGGCTCTAGGGAAGCAGTTCTTC. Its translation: CASRALGKQFF.